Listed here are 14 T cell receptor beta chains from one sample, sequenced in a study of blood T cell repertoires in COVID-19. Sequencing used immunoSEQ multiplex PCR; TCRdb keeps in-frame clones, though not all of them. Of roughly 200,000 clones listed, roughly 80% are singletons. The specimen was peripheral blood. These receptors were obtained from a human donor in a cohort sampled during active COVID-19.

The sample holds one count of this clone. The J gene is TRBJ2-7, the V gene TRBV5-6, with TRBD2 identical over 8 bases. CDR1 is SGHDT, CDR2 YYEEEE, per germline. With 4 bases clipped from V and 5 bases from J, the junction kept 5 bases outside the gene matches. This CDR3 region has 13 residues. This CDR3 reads CASSGLARDEQYF. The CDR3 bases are TGTGCCAGCAGCGGACTAGCCAGGGACGAGCAGTACTTC. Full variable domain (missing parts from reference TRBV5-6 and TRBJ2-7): DAGVTQSPTHLIKTRGQQVTLRCSPKSGHDTVSWYQQALGQGPQFIFQYYEEEERQRGNFPDRFSGHQFPNYSSELNVNALLLGDSALYLCASSGLARDEQYFGPGTRLTVT.

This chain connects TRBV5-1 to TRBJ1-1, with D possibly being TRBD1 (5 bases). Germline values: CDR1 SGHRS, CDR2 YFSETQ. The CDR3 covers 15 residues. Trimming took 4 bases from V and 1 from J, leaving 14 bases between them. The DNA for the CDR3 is TGCGCCAGCAGCCCGTTTGTCGGACAGAACACTGAAGCTTTCTTT. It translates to CASSPFVGQNTEAFF.

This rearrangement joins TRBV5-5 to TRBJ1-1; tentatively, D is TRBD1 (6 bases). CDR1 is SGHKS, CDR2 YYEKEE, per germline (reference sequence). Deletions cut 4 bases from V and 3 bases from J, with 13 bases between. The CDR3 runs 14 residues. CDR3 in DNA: TGTGCCAGCAGCACCGGACAGAGCTACACTGAAGCTTTCTTT. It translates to CASSTGQSYTEAFF.

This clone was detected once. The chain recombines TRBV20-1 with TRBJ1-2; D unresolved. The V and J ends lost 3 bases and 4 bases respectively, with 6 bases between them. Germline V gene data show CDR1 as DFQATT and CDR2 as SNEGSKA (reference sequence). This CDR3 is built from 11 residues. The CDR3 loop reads CSASYSYGYTF. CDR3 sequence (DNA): TGCAGTGCTAGTTACAGCTATGGCTACACCTTC.

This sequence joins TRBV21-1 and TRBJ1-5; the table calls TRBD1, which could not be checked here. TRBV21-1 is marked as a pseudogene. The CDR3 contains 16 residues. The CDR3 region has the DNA TGTGCCAGCAGTCTCTCCAAGGGGGTGAGAGGGCAGCCCCAGCATTTT. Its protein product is CASSLSKGVRGQPQHF.

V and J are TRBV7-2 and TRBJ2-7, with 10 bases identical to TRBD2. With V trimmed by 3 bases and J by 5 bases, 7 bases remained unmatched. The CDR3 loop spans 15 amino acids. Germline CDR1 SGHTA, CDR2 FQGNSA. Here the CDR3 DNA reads TGTGCCAGCAGCTTGACTAGCGGGCGACAGGACGAGCAGTACTTC. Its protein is CASSLTSGRQDEQYF.

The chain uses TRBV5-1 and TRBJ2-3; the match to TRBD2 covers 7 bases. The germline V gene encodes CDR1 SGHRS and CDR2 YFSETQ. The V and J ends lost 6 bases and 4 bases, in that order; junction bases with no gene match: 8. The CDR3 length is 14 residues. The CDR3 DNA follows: TGCGCCAGCACAATAAAGCGGGGATCAGATACGCAGTATTTT. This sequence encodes CASTIKRGSDTQYF. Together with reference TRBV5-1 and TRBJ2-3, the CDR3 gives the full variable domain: KAGVTQTPRYLIKTRGQQVTLSCSPISGHRSVSWYQQTPGQGLQFLFEYFSETQRNKGNFPGRFSGRQFSNSRSEMNVSTLELGDSALYLCASTIKRGSDTQYFGPGTRLTVL.

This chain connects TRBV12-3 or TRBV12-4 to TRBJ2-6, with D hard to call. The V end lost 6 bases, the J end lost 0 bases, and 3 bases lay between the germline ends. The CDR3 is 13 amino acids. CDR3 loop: CASRRSGANVLTF. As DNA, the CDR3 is TGTGCCAGCAGGCGCTCTGGGGCCAACGTCCTGACTTTC.

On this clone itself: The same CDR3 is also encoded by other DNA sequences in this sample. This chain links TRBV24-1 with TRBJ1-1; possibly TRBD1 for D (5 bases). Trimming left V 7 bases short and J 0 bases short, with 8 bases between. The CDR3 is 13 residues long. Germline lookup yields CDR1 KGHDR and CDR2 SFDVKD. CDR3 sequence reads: CATRGAMNTEAFF. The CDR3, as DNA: TGTGCCACCAGAGGGGCTATGAACACTGAAGCTTTCTTT.

The CDR3 DNA is TGCGCCAGCAGCGGAACCACAGGAGCTGGGGCTAATGAAAAACTGTTTTTT. Its protein product is CASSGTTGAGANEKLFF. This chain connects TRBV5-1 to TRBJ1-4, with D perhaps TRBD1 (5 bases). CDR1 is SGHRS, CDR2 YFSETQ, per germline. The CDR3 loop spans 17 amino acids. V shed 4 bases and J shed 3 bases, with 19 bases lying between them. Using reference TRBV5-1 and TRBJ1-4 for the parts outside the CDR3, the full variable domain is KAGVTQTPRYLIKTRGQQVTLSCSPISGHRSVSWYQQTPGQGLQFLFEYFSETQRNKGNFPGRFSGRQFSNSRSEMNVSTLELGDSALYLCASSGTTGAGANEKLFFGSGTQLSVL.

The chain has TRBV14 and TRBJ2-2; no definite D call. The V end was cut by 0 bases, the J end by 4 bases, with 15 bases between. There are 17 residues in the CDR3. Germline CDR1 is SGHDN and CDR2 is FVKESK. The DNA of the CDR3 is TGTGCCAGCAGCCAAGATGCCGCAGGCTCGGTCACCGGGGAGCTGTTTTTT. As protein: CASSQDAAGSVTGELFF.

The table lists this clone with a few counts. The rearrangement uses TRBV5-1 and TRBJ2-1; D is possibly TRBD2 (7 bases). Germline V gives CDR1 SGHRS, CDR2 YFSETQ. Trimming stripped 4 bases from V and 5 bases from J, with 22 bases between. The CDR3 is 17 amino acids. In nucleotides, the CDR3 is TGCGCCAGCAGCCGGTTGTGGGGGGCTAGCGGCGACAATGAGCAGTTCTTC. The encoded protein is CASSRLWGASGDNEQFF.

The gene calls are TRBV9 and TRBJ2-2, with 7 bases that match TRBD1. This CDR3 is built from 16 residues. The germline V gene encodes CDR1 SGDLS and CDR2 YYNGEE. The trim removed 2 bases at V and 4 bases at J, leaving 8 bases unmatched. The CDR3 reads CASSVLPAGGTGELFF. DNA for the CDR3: TGTGCCAGCAGCGTTTTACCTGCAGGGGGCACCGGGGAGCTGTTTTTT.

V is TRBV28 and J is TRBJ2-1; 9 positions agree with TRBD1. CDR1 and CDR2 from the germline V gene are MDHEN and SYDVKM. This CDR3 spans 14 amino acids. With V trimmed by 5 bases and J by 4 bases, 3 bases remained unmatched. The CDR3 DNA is TGTGCCAGCAGTCGGACAGGGGTTTACAATGAGCAGTTCTTC. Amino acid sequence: CASSRTGVYNEQFF.